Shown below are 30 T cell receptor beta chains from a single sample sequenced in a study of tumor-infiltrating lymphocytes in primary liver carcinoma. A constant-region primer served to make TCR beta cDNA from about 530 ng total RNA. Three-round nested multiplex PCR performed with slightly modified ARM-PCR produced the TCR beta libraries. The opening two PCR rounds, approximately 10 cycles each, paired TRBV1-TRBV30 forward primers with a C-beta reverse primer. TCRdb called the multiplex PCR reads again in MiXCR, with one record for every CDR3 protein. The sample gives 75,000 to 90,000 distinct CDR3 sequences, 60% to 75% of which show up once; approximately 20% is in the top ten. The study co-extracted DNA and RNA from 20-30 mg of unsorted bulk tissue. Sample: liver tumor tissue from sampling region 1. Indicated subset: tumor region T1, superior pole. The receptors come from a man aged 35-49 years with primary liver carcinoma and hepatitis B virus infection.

The CDR3 loop reads CVGSSAAGGNEQFF. CDR3 coding DNA: TGTGTCGGCAGCTCCGCGGCAGGCGGTAATGAGCAGTTCTTC. The chain recombines TRBV11-2 with TRBJ2-1; D not certain. Germline CDR1 is SGHAT and CDR2 is FQNNGV. This CDR3 is built from 14 residues.

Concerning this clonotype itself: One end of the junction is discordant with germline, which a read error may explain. The CDR3 bases are TGTGCCATCAGTGAGTTGGGGGCAGGACAATCGGGGCCCCAGCGCTTT. As protein: CAISELGAGQSGPQRF. The V gene is TRBV10-3, the J gene TRBJ1-5, with a weak D call TRBD1 (6 bases). CDR1 ENHRY and CDR2 SYGVKD come from the germline V gene. The CDR3 has 16 amino acids.

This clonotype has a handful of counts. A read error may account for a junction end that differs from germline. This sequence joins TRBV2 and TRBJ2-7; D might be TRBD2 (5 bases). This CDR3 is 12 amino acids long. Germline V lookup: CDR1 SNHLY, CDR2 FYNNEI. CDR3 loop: CASSIRGGEQYF. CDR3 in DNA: TGTGCCAGCAGTATCCGGGGTGGCGAGCAATACTTC.

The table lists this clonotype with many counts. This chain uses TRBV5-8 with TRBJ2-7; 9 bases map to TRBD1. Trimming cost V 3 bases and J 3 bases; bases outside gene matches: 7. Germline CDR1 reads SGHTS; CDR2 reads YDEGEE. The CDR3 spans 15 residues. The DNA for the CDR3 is TGTGCCAGCAGCTCTGGACAGGGGCAGAACTACGAGCAGTACTTC. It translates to CASSSGQGQNYEQYF. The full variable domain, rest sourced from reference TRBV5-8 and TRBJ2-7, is EAGVTQSPTHLIKTRGQQATLRCSPISGHTSVYWYQQALGLGLQFLLWYDEGEERNRGNFPPRFSGRQFPNYSSELNVNALELEDSALYLCASSSGQGQNYEQYFGPGTRLTVT.

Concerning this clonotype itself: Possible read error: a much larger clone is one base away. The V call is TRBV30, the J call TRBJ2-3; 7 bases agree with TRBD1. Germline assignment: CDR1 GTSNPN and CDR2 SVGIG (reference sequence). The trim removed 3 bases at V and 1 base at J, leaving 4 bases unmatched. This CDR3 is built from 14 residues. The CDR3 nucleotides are TGTGCCTGGAGGTTAACAGGGGGCACAGATACGCAGTATTTT. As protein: CAWRLTGGTDTQYF.

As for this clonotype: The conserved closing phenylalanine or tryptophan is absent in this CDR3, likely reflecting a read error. This CDR3 is CASSPSGGLHNEQFV. The CDR3 nucleotides read TGTGCCAGCAGCCCCTCGGGAGGTCTCCATAATGAGCAGTTCGTC. The chain employs TRBV5-4 and TRBJ2-1, with 7 bases fitting TRBD2. The CDR3 runs 15 residues. Germline CDR1 reads SGHNT; CDR2 reads YYREEE (reference sequence). The J segment lost 7 bases and the V segment lost 4 bases, leaving 11 bases of the junction unmatched.

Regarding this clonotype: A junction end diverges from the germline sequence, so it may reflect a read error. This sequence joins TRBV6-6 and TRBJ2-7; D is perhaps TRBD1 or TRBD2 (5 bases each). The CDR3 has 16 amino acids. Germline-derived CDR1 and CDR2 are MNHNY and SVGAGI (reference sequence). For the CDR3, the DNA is TGTGCCAGCAGTTTCTCGTATCGGGACGGGCGGAACGAGCAGTATTTC. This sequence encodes CASSFSYRDGRNEQYF.

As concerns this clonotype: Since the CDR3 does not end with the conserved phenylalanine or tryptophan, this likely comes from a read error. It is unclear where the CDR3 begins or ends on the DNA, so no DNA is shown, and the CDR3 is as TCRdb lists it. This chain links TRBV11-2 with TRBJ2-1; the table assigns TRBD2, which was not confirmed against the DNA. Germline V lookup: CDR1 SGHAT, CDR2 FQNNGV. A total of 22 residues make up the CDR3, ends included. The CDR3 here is CASSLSYRAPVKQVRSYNEQLS.

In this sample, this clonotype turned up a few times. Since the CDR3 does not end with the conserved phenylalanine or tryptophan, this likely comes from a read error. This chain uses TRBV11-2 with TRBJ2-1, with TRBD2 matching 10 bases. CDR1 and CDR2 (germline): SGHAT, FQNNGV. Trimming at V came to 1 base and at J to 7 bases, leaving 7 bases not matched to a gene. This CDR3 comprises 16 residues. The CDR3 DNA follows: TGTGCCAGCAGCTTAGTGGTAGCGGGGGGTTCAAATGAGCAGTTCCTC. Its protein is CASSLVVAGGSNEQFL.

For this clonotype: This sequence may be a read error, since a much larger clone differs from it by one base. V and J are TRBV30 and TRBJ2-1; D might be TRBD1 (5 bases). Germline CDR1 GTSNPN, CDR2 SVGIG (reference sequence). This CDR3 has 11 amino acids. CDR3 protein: CAWSGRAEQSF. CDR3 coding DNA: TGTGCCTGGAGCGGCAGGGCAGAGCAGTCCTTC.

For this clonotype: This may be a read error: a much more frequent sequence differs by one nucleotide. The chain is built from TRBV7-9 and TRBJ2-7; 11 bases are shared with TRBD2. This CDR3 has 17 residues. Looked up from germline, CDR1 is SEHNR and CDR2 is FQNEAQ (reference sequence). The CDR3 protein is CTSSSAEGLADPYEQYF. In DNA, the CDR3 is TGTACCAGCAGCTCCGCTGAGGGACTAGCGGATCCCTACGAGCAGTACTTC.

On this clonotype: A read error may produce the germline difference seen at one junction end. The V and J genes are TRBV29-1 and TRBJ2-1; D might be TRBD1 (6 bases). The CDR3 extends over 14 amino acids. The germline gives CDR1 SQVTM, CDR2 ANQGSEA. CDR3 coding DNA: TGCATCGCCGTCTCCGTGACAGGCAACAATGAGCAGTCCTTC. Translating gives CIAVSVTGNNEQSF.

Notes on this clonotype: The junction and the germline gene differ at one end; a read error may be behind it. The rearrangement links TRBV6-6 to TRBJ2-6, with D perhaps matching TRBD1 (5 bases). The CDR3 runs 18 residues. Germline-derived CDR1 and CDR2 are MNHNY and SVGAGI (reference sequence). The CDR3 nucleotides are TGTGCCAGCAGCCTTGACAGTTTTGTCCTCTCTGGGGCCAACATCCTGACTTTC. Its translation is CASSLDSFVLSGANILTF.

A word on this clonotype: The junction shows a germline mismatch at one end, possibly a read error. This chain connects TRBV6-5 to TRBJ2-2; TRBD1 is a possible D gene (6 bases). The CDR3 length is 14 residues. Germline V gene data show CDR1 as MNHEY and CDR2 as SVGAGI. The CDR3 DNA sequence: TGTGCCAGTGGTTACTCTCGGGACACTGGGGAGCTGTTTTTT. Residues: CASGYSRDTGELFF.

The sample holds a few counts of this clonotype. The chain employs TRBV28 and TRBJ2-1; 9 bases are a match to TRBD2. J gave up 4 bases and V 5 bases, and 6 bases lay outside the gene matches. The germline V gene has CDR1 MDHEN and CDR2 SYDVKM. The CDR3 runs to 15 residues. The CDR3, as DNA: TGTGCCAGCAGTCCTAATAGCGGGAGTTACAATGAGCAGTTCTTC. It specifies CASSPNSGSYNEQFF.

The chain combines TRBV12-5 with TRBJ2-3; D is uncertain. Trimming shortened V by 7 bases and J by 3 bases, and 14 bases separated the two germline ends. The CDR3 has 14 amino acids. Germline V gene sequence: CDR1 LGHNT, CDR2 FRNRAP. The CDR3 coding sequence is TGTGCTAGTGCTAATGAGAGCCTTACAGATACGCAGTATTTT. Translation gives CASANESLTDTQYF. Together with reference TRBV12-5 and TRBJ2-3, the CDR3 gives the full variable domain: DARVTQTPRHKVTEMGQEVTMRCQPILGHNTVFWYRQTMMQGLELLAYFRNRAPLDDSGMPKDRFSAEMPDATLATLKIQPSEPRDSAVYFCASANESLTDTQYFGPGTRLTVL.

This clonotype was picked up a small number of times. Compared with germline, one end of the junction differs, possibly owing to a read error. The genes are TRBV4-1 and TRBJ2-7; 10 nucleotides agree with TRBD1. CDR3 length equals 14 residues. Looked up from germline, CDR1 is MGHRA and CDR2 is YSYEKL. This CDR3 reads CASSQDGDRGEQYF. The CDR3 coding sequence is TGCGCCAGCAGTCAAGACGGGGACAGGGGCGAGCAGTACTTC.

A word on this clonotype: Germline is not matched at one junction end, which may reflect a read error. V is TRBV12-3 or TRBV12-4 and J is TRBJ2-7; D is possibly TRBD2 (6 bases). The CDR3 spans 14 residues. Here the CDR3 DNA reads TGTGCCAGCAGGACGGGACTCACCACCGGCGAGCACTACTTC. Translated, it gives CASRTGLTTGEHYF.

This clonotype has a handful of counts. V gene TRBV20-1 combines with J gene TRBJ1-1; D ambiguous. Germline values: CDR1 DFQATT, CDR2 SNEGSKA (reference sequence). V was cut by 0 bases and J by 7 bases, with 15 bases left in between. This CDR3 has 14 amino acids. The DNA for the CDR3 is TGCAGTGCTAGAGATTACATTAGGCTCGATGAAGCTTTCTTT. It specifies CSARDYIRLDEAFF.

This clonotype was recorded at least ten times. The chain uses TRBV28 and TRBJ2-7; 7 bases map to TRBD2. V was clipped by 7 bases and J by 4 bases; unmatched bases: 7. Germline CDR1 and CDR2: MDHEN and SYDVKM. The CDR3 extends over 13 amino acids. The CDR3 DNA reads TGTGCCAGCAACGGTGGCGGGAGTTACGAGCAGTACTTC. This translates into CASNGGGSYEQYF. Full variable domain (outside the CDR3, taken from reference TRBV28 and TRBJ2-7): DVKVTQSSRYLVKRTGEKVFLECVQDMDHENMFWYRQDPGLGLRLIYFSYDVKMKEKGDIPEGYSVSREKKERFSLILESASTNQTSMYLCASNGGGSYEQYFGPGTRLTVT.

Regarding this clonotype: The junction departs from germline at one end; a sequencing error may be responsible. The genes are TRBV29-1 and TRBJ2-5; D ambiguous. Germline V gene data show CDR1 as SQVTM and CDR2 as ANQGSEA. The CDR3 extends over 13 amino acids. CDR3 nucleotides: TGCAGCGCCGGACCTTCCAACCAAGAGACCCATTACTTC. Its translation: CSAGPSNQETHYF. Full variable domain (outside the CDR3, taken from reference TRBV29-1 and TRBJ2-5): SAVISQKPSRDICQRGTSLTIQCQVDSQVTMMFWYRQQPGQSLTLIATANQGSEATYESGFVIDKFPISRPNLTFSTLTVSNMSPEDSSIYLCSAGPSNQETHYFGPGTRLLVL.

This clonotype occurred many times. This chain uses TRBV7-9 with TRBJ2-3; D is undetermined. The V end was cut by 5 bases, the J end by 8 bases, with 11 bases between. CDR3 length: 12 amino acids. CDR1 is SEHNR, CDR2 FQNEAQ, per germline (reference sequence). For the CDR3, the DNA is TGTGCCAGCAGCCACTCCGGTGGTACGCAGTATTTT. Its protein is CASSHSGGTQYF.

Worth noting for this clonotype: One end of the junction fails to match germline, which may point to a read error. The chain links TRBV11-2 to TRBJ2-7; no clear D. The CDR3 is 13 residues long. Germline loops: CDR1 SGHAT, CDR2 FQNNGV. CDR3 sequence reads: CASSLERHAKQDF. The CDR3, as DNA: TGTGCCAGCAGCTTAGAAAGGCACGCCAAGCAGGACTTC.

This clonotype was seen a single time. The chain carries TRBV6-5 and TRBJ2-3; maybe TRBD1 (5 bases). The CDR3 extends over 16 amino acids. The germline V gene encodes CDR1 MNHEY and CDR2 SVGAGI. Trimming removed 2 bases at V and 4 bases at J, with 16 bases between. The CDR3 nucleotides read TGTGCCAGCAGTTACCAGGCGCAAGGGGCCCCAGATACGCAGTATTTT. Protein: CASSYQAQGAPDTQYF.

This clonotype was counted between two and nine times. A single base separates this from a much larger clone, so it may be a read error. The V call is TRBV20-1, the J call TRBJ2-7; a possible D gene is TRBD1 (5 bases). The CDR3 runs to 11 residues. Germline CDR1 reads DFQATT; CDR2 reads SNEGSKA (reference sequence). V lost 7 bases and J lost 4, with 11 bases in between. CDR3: CSVSSGYEQYF. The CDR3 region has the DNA TGCAGTGTTTCATCAGGGTACGAGCAGTACTTC.

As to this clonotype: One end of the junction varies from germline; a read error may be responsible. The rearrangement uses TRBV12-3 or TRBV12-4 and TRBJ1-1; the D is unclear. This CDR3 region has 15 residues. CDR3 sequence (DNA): TGTGCCAGCGGTTTCGGAACTGTCCCGTACAGTGAAGCTTTCTTT. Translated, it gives CASGFGTVPYSEAFF.

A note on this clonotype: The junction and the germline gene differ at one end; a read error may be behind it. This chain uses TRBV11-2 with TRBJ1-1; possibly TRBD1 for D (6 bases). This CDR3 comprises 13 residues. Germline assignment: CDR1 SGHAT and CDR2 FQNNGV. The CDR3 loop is CATSRNRDTEAFF. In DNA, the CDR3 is TGCGCTACTAGTAGGAACAGGGACACTGAAGCTTTCTTT.

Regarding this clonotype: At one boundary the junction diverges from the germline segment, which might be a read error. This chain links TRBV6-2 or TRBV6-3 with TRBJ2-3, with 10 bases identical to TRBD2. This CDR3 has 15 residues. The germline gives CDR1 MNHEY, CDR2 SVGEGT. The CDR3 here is CASRDGLAESDMQYF. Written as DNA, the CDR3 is TGTGCCAGCAGAGACGGACTAGCGGAGTCAGATATGCAGTATTTT.

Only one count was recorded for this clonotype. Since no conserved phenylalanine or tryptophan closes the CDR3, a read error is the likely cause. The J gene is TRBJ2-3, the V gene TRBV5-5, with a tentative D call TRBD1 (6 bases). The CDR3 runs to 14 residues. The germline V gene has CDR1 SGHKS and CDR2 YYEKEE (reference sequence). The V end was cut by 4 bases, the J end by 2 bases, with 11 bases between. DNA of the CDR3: TGTGCCAGCAGCCTGTACAGGGCCACAGATACGCAGTATCTT. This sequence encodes CASSLYRATDTQYL.

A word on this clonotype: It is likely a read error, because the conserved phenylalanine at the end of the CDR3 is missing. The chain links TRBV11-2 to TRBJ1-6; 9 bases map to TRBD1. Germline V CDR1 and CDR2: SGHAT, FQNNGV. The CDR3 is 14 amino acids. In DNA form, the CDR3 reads TGCGCCGGCAGCTTACAGGGGGCGAATTCACCCCTCCACATT. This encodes CAGSLQGANSPLHI.